This TCR beta chain was captured in a study of blood T cell repertoires in COVID-19. About the study: COVID-19 samples collected from the United States, Italy and Spain covered acute and convalescent phases. Sources were T cells, B-cell-depleted T cells, or PBMCs; the material itself was cDNA or gDNA.

The trim removed 1 base at V and 7 bases at J, leaving 15 bases unmatched. The CDR3 has 17 residues. Germline assignment: CDR1 SGHVS and CDR2 FNYEAQ. Per the original methods: Amplification of reference gene primers was used by the study to estimate nucleated cell counts. The assay was immunoSEQ multiplex PCR, and TCRdb's table has in-frame clones only and misses some. The V and J calls and clone size are taken from that table; D and trimming were inferred from the DNA. The repertoire holds fewer than 250,000 clones, roughly nine tenths seen once, with 0.7% to 0.95% in the top ten. The origin of this receptor is a woman aged 70-85 years with acute or convalescent COVID-19. Sequencing used peripheral blood. The chain employs TRBV7-6 and TRBJ2-5; TRBD1 agrees at 7 bases. CDR3 amino acids: CASSLEGMTGMGRTQYF. The CDR3 DNA reads TGTGCCAGCAGCTTAGAGGGGATGACAGGGATGGGACGGACCCAGTACTTC.